Each of the 15 T cell receptor beta chains below was sequenced from the same sample in a study of Ad26.COV2.S vaccination and SARS-CoV-2 variants. Specified treatment: 19 received Ad26.COV2.S at low or high dose, single or two shots; about 5 received placebo; per-sample allocation not given. The study sampled participants on day 63 after the first vaccine or placebo injection. Method: immunoSEQ multiplex PCR; TCRdb's copy keeps in-frame clones and lacks some. This table has a few hundred thousand clones, around 86% appearing once. Sequences were derived from peripheral blood, sampled in a trial of Ad26.COV2.S vaccine versus placebo. These receptors were taken from a person aged 18 to 59 who received the Ad26.COV2.S COVID-19 vaccine or a placebo.

The rearrangement joins TRBV19 to TRBJ1-5; D gene unclear. The ends were cut back, 2 bases at V and 3 bases at J, with 5 bases in the middle. In germline, CDR1 is LNHDA, CDR2 SQIVND (reference sequence). This CDR3 is 13 amino acids long. As DNA, the CDR3 is TGTGCCAGTAGTATAAACATCAATCAGCCCCAGCATTTT. Encoded protein: CASSININQPQHF. Drawing the rest from reference TRBV19 and TRBJ1-5, the complete variable domain is DGGITQSPKYLFRKEGQNVTLSCEQNLNHDAMYWYRQDPGQGLRLIYYSQIVNDFQKGDIAEGYSVSREKKESFPLTVTSAQKNPTAFYLCASSININQPQHFGDGTRLSIL.

This chain uses TRBV10-1 with TRBJ1-2; D may be TRBD1 (6 bases). Germline CDR1 reads WNHNN; CDR2 reads SYGVQD (reference sequence). The length of the CDR3 is 13 residues. Trimming stripped 2 bases from V and 8 bases from J, with 12 bases between. Written as DNA, the CDR3 is TGCGCCAGCAGTGAGGTACAGGGTGGAGGCTACACCTTC. Translated: CASSEVQGGGYTF.

The chain joins TRBV3-1 (or the pseudogene TRBV3-2) to TRBJ1-6; 10 bases align to TRBD1. The V segment lost 6 bases and the J segment 5 bases; nucleotides outside the gene matches: 4. In germline, CDR1 is LGHDT, CDR2 YNNKEL (reference sequence). This CDR3 is built from 15 residues. In DNA, the CDR3 is TGTGCCAGCAGTTCCGGGACAGGGGATAATTCACCCCTCCACTTT. This encodes CASSSGTGDNSPLHF.

This rearrangement joins TRBV10-3 to TRBJ2-3; D may be TRBD1 or TRBD2 (5 bases each). V shed 6 bases and J shed 0 bases, with 10 bases lying between them. The V gene's germline CDR1 is ENHRY and CDR2 SYGVKD. The CDR3 has 14 amino acids. This chain's CDR3 is CAIRGDGSTDTQYF. CDR3 bases: TGTGCCATCAGAGGGGACGGAAGCACAGATACGCAGTATTTT.

The V and J genes are TRBV6-5 and TRBJ1-1, with D hard to call. The germline CDR1 and CDR2 sequences are MNHEY and SVGAGI. This CDR3 spans 16 amino acids. Trimming removed 3 bases from V and 2 bases from J, with 16 bases in between. The CDR3 DNA follows: TGTGCCAGCAGTTATCCCCCTGCCCAGAGCAACACTGAAGCTTTCTTT. Translation: CASSYPPAQSNTEAFF.

This clone has just one count. The chain joins TRBV9 to TRBJ2-3; D is perhaps TRBD2 (5 bases). The CDR3 runs to 15 residues. Germline V CDR1 and CDR2: SGDLS, YYNGEE. V was pared by 0 bases and J by 5 bases, with 13 bases between. CDR3 bases: TGTGCCAGCAGCGTAGACTGGACTGACGGAGATACGCAGTATTTT. It specifies CASSVDWTDGDTQYF.

The sample holds one count of this clone. The chain carries TRBV2 and TRBJ2-3; TRBD1 aligns across 8 bases. The CDR3 contains 15 residues. Trimming cost V 2 bases and J 6 bases; bases outside gene matches: 7. Germline V gene lookup returns CDR1 SNHLY and CDR2 FYNNEI. The CDR3 coding sequence is TGTGCCAGCAGTGAACCACAGGGGGACTGGGATACGCAGTATTTT. It encodes CASSEPQGDWDTQYF. The variable domain in full, completed from reference TRBV2 and TRBJ2-3, reads EPEVTQTPSHQVTQMGQEVILRCVPISNHLYFYWYRQILGQKVEFLVSFYNNEISEKSEIFDDQFSVERPDGSNFTLKIRSTKLEDSAMYFCASSEPQGDWDTQYFGPGTRLTVL.

The chain carries TRBV6-5 and TRBJ2-2; the D gene could be TRBD1 or TRBD2 (5 bases each). CDR3 length: 16 residues. The V gene lost 2 bases and the J gene lost 1 base, with 11 bases spanning the gap. Germline V gene lookup returns CDR1 MNHEY and CDR2 SVGAGI. In DNA, the CDR3 is TGTGCCAGCAGTTACCGGGACCTGCTGAACACCGGGGAGCTGTTTTTT. Translation: CASSYRDLLNTGELFF.

The chain uses TRBV27 and TRBJ2-7; TRBD1 agrees at 7 bases. The CDR3 sequence is 15 residues long. Trimming cost V 2 bases and J 1 base; bases outside gene matches: 5. CDR1 and CDR2 (germline): MNHEY, SMNVEV (reference sequence). The CDR3 protein is CASSLIGTDSYEQYF. The CDR3 coding sequence is TGTGCCAGCAGTTTAATCGGGACAGATTCCTACGAGCAGTACTTC.

The V and J genes are TRBV27 and TRBJ2-5; D may be TRBD1 (5 bases). From germline, CDR1 is MNHEY and CDR2 SMNVEV (reference sequence). The CDR3 consists of 14 residues. Trimming removed 0 bases from V and 7 bases from J, with 12 bases in between. In DNA, the CDR3 is TGTGCCAGCAGTTTATCGAAGTCAAGGGGGACCCAGTACTTC. This codes for CASSLSKSRGTQYF.

The V gene is TRBV6-6, the J gene TRBJ1-4; 8 bases line up with TRBD1. This CDR3 contains 14 residues. Germline assignment: CDR1 MNHNY and CDR2 SVGAGI (reference sequence). The junction had 4 bases not matched to a gene; V was cut back by 7 bases and J by 3 bases. The CDR3: CASKMTGANEKLFF. CDR3 coding DNA: TGTGCCAGCAAAATGACAGGGGCTAATGAAAAACTGTTTTTT.

The J gene is TRBJ1-2, the V gene TRBV6-6; the match to TRBD1 covers 10 bases. With 6 bases clipped from V and 2 bases from J, the junction kept 3 bases outside the gene matches. The germline V gene has CDR1 MNHNY and CDR2 SVGAGI (reference sequence). The CDR3 length is 14 residues. The CDR3 nucleotides are TGTGCCAGCAGACCGGGACAGGGGAACTATGGCTACACCTTC. It encodes CASRPGQGNYGYTF.

The CDR3 region is CASSRLGNQPQHF. The CDR3 nucleotides are TGTGCCAGCAGTAGACTAGGCAATCAGCCCCAGCATTTT. The rearrangement uses TRBV27 and TRBJ1-5; no clear D. Germline values: CDR1 MNHEY, CDR2 SMNVEV (reference sequence). V shed 5 bases and J shed 2 bases, with 7 bases lying between them. The CDR3 covers 13 residues.

This clone was seen once. The chain is built from TRBV12-3 or TRBV12-4 and TRBJ1-2; 9 bases align to TRBD1. This CDR3 comprises 13 residues. J was trimmed by 8 bases and V by 4 bases; bases with no gene match: 5. Written as DNA, the CDR3 is TGTGCCAGCAGTTCAGGGACAGGGTCAGGCTACACCTTC. Its translation: CASSSGTGSGYTF.

The J gene is TRBJ1-1, the V gene TRBV7-8; TRBD1 is a possible D gene (6 bases). Germline CDR1 reads SGHVS; CDR2 reads FQNEAQ. This CDR3 has 12 amino acids. V was trimmed by 5 bases and J by 5 bases, leaving 9 bases between them. The CDR3 reads CASSPTGTEAFF. The CDR3 DNA sequence: TGTGCCAGCAGCCCCACAGGGACTGAAGCTTTCTTT.